The 31 T cell receptor beta chains reported below all come from one sample, sequenced in a study of metastatic and nonmetastatic thyroid tumors. With MiXCR, TCRdb called clones anew from the PCR reads. The sample has more than 15,000 clones, about a quarter seen once. All patients were treatment-naive before thyroid surgery. Sequenced input: blood. The receptors originated from a female donor with papillary thyroid cancer or a benign thyroid nodule (not recorded which). Some clones in this sample may be carry-over from other donors' samples.

The chain recombines TRBV20-1 with TRBJ2-7; D tentatively fits TRBD1 or TRBD2 (5 bases each). The CDR3 is 15 amino acids. The germline V and J ends were trimmed by 5 bases and 5 bases, with 22 bases remaining between them. Germline-derived CDR1 and CDR2 are DFQATT and SNEGSKA (reference sequence). The CDR3 region is CSARTPNEGWDEQYF. The CDR3 nucleotides read TGCAGTGCTCGAACACCAAATGAGGGGTGGGACGAGCAGTACTTC.

This clone has a handful of counts. This sequence joins TRBV28 and TRBJ2-7; TRBD2 is a possible D gene (5 bases). V was shortened by 7 bases and J by 3 bases, with 19 bases between the two germline ends. CDR1 is MDHEN and CDR2 is SYDVKM in the germline V gene. This CDR3 comprises 15 residues. In DNA, the CDR3 is TGTGCCAGCACCCCCCGGAGGTTAGTTTACTACGAGCAGTACTTC. Translated, it gives CASTPRRLVYYEQYF.

About this clone: At one of its ends the junction is not consistent with the germline gene, which may arise from a read error. The J gene is TRBJ1-1, the V gene TRBV15; D gene ambiguous. The germline V gene has CDR1 LNHNV and CDR2 YYDKDF (reference sequence). This CDR3 is built from 14 residues. CDR3 protein: CATSRDLSKDEALF. The CDR3 nucleotides are TGTGCCACCAGCAGAGATCTAAGTAAGGATGAAGCTTTATTT.

This clone is categorized as medium-sized. The gene calls are TRBV12-3 or TRBV12-4 and TRBJ1-2, with D tentatively TRBD1 (6 bases). Trimming removed 7 bases at V and 0 bases at J, with 12 bases between. This CDR3 has 14 amino acids. This chain's CDR3 is CASTWGAANYGYTF. CDR3 DNA sequence: TGTGCCAGCACCTGGGGGGCAGCTAACTATGGCTACACCTTC.

The rearrangement links TRBV24-1 to TRBJ2-2, with no clear D. Trimming left V 12 bases short and J 6 bases short, with 16 bases between. Germline CDR1 and CDR2: KGHDR and SFDVKD. This CDR3 spans 13 amino acids. In DNA, the CDR3 is TGTGCCGCAGGCTTGGAGTCTTCCGGGGAGCTGTTTTTT. Translated: CAAGLESSGELFF.

This clone was counted only a few times. This chain uses TRBV6-1 with TRBJ2-2; perhaps TRBD1 as D (6 bases). Germline lookup yields CDR1 MNHNS and CDR2 SASEGT. Trimming removed 6 bases from V and 2 bases from J, with 10 bases in between. This CDR3 is 14 amino acids long. The CDR3 loop is CASSLGHNTGELFF. The DNA of the CDR3 is TGTGCCAGCAGCCTGGGACACAACACCGGGGAGCTGTTTTTT.

This clone was seen a few times. The genes are TRBV20-1 and TRBJ2-1; the match to TRBD2 covers 8 bases. The V gene's germline CDR1 is DFQATT and CDR2 SNEGSKA (reference sequence). Losses at the gene ends were 0 bases for V and 2 bases for J; bases not matched to a gene: 3. This CDR3 region has 15 residues. CDR3 nucleotide sequence: TGCAGTGCTAGAGATATCGGGAGGGCCTACAATGAGCAGTTCTTC. Protein product: CSARDIGRAYNEQFF.

This clone was counted at least ten times. V usage is TRBV4-1 and J usage is TRBJ2-3; D remains ambiguous. The CDR3 spans 15 residues. V lost 0 bases, J lost 0 bases, and 7 bases lay in between. CDR1 MGHRA and CDR2 YSYEKL come from the germline V gene. The CDR3 is CASSQDHPSTDTQYF. The CDR3 DNA reads as TGCGCCAGCAGCCAAGATCACCCTAGCACAGATACGCAGTATTTT.

In its sample, this clone was seen many times. This CDR3 is also generated by other DNA sequences in the sample. The chain links TRBV5-6 to TRBJ2-7, with D perhaps matching TRBD1 (6 bases). CDR1 and CDR2 (germline): SGHDT, YYEEEE. Trimming cost V 5 bases and J 5 bases, with 17 bases left between them. CDR3 length equals 14 residues. The CDR3 loop is CASRRFQGKHEQYF. CDR3 bases: TGTGCCAGCAGACGATTCCAGGGGAAGCACGAGCAGTACTTC.

This clone was seen more than once but under ten times. The chain is built from TRBV10-3 and TRBJ1-1; 9 nucleotides line up with TRBD1. Germline V gene data show CDR1 as ENHRY and CDR2 as SYGVKD. With V trimmed by 6 bases and J by 0 bases, 5 bases remained unmatched. The CDR3 totals 15 residues. The CDR3 sequence: CAIRGQGRVNTEAFF. The CDR3 DNA sequence: TGTGCCATCAGAGGACAGGGGCGGGTGAACACTGAAGCTTTCTTT.

In its sample, this clone was seen many times. The rearrangement links TRBV7-2 to TRBJ2-7; D is possibly TRBD1 or TRBD2 (5 bases each). Germline V gene lookup returns CDR1 SGHTA and CDR2 FQGNSA. Trimming removed 2 bases from V and 6 bases from J, with 23 bases in between. The CDR3 loop spans 17 amino acids. CDR3 sequence (DNA): TGTGCCAGCAGCTTAAGGTCCCGAGGGGAAACCCTCGGCGAGCAGTACTTC. It is translated as CASSLRSRGETLGEQYF. The full variable domain, its missing parts supplied by reference TRBV7-2 and TRBJ2-7, is GAGVSQSPSNKVTEKGKDVELRCDPISGHTALYWYRQSLGQGLEFLIYFQGNSAPDKSGLPSDRFSAERTGGSVSTLTIQRTQQEDSAVYLCASSLRSRGETLGEQYFGPGTRLTVT.

This chain joins TRBV20-1 and TRBJ2-2, with 7 bases aligning to TRBD2. Germline V CDR1 and CDR2: DFQATT, SNEGSKA (reference sequence). V lost 3 bases and J lost 2; bases outside the gene matches: 6. CDR3 size: 15 residues. CDR3: CSASVSGRNTGELFF. CDR3 nucleotide sequence: TGCAGTGCTAGTGTTAGCGGGCGAAACACCGGGGAGCTGTTTTTT.

A few counts support this clone. This chain joins TRBV28 and TRBJ2-7, with TRBD2 matching over 8 bases. The V segment lost 4 bases and the J segment 2 bases; nucleotides outside the gene matches: 10. The CDR3 length is 16 residues. In germline, CDR1 is MDHEN, CDR2 SYDVKM. CDR3 nucleotides: TGTGCCAGCAGTTCCCACCGGACTAGCAGGACCTACGAGCAGTACTTC. It encodes CASSSHRTSRTYEQYF.

The chain is built from TRBV5-1 and TRBJ2-7; 9 nucleotides align to TRBD1. From germline, CDR1 is SGHRS and CDR2 YFSETQ. The V gene end was trimmed by 7 bases and the J gene end by 5 bases; junction bases not matched to a gene: 7. The CDR3 has 13 residues. The CDR3: CASENRGLDEQYV. The CDR3, as DNA: TGCGCCAGCGAAAACAGGGGGCTGGACGAGCAGTACGTC.

As to this clone: Other DNA sequences of this sample code for an identical CDR3. V usage is TRBV27 and J usage is TRBJ2-7, with D uncertain. The germline V gene has CDR1 MNHEY and CDR2 SMNVEV (reference sequence). Trimming cost V 9 bases and J 4 bases, with 19 bases left between them. The CDR3 length is 14 residues. Here the CDR3 DNA reads TGTGCCAGTAGCTCTGATGGTCACTCATACGAGCAGTACTTC. Its translation: CASSSDGHSYEQYF.

This clone was picked up many times. This chain uses TRBV4-3 with TRBJ2-1; TRBD1 might be the D (6 bases). The CDR3 is made up of 15 amino acids. The V and J ends lost 0 bases and 7 bases respectively, with 13 bases between them. Germline values: CDR1 LGHNA, CDR2 YSLEER. CDR3 region: CASSQDWTVSNEQFF. Here the CDR3 DNA reads TGCGCCAGCAGCCAAGATTGGACAGTAAGTAATGAGCAGTTCTTC.

With regard to this clone: The germline gene is not matched at one end of the junction; a read error may be the cause. This chain joins TRBV12-3 or TRBV12-4 and TRBJ2-1; 7 bases are shared with TRBD2. This CDR3 has 17 amino acids. This CDR3 reads CASSFRTSASSYSEQFF. CDR3 in DNA: TGTGCCAGCAGTTTCAGAACTAGCGCCTCCTCCTACAGTGAGCAGTTCTTC.

As regards this clone: A read error is likely, as this CDR3 ends without the conserved phenylalanine or tryptophan. The rearrangement uses TRBV7-2 and TRBJ2-5; D call uncertain. Germline CDR1 is SGHTA and CDR2 is FQGNSA. The ends were cut back, 3 bases at V and 3 bases at J, with 8 bases in the middle. The CDR3 spans 13 residues. The DNA for the CDR3 is TGTGCCAGCAGCTTTGGGGTGGAAGAGACCCAGTACTAC. Translated: CASSFGVEETQYY.

This clone was seen a few times. Sequence at one end of the junction differs from germline and may be a read error. The chain is built from TRBV13 and TRBJ1-3; no clear D gene. CDR3 length: 13 residues. Looked up from germline, CDR1 is PRHDT and CDR2 is FYEKMQ (reference sequence). The CDR3 protein is CASSLEGQSNVVF. The CDR3 DNA is TGTGCCAGCAGCTTAGAGGGCCAGTCAAATGTTGTTTTT.

This clone was detected a few times. This rearrangement joins TRBV6-1 to TRBJ2-7, with D perhaps TRBD2 (5 bases). This CDR3 has 13 residues. V lost 5 bases to trimming and J lost 3 bases, with 11 bases between them. Germline CDR1 and CDR2: MNHNS and SASEGT. CDR3 nucleotide sequence: TGTGCCAGCAGTCCGCGACGGGACTACGAGCAGTACTTC. It is translated as CASSPRRDYEQYF.

The chain has TRBV20-1 and TRBJ2-7, with 7 bases identical to TRBD2. The CDR3 has 14 amino acids. The germline gives CDR1 DFQATT, CDR2 SNEGSKA (reference sequence). V was clipped by 1 base and J by 1 base; unmatched bases: 4. The CDR3 reads CSARGGSDSYEQYF. CDR3 in DNA: TGCAGTGCTAGAGGCGGGAGCGATTCCTACGAGCAGTACTTC.

At least ten counts were recorded for this clone. The CDR3 here is CAWSGVRDSASPLHF. CDR3 nucleotide sequence: TGTGCCTGGAGTGGGGTCCGGGATTCGGCCTCACCCCTCCACTTT. The rearrangement uses TRBV30 and TRBJ1-6; unclear D gene. The CDR3 is made up of 15 amino acids. Trimming pared 1 base from V and 10 bases from J, leaving 17 bases between. Germline CDR1 is GTSNPN and CDR2 is SVGIG (reference sequence). The variable domain in full, with the rest retrieved from reference TRBV30 and TRBJ1-6, is SQTIHQWPATLVQPVGSPLSLECTVEGTSNPNLYWYRQAAGRGLQLLFYSVGIGQISSEVPQNLSASRPQDRQFILSSKKLLLSDSGFYLCAWSGVRDSASPLHFGNGTRLTVT.

This clone rates as medium-sized. The CDR3 reads CASSRGQGVGFNEQFF. CDR3 DNA: TGTGCCAGCAGTAGAGGACAGGGAGTGGGATTCAATGAGCAGTTCTTC. The chain carries TRBV28 and TRBJ2-1; 8 bases are a match to TRBD1. The germline V gene has CDR1 MDHEN and CDR2 SYDVKM. The V segment lost 5 bases and the J segment 6 bases; nucleotides outside the gene matches: 12. CDR3 size: 16 residues.

Within the sample, this clone is medium-sized. This rearrangement joins TRBV20-1 to TRBJ2-7; TRBD1 might be the D (5 bases). The germline CDR1 and CDR2 sequences are DFQATT and SNEGSKA (reference sequence). CDR3 size: 15 residues. V was clipped by 4 bases and J by 5 bases, with 21 bases between them. The chain's CDR3 is CSATGSRQGFHEQYF. The DNA for the CDR3 is TGCAGTGCTACAGGTAGTAGGCAGGGTTTCCACGAGCAGTACTTC.

This clone occurred many times. V and J are TRBV9 and TRBJ2-7; 7 bases fit TRBD2. Germline trimming cut 4 bases from V and 5 bases from J; bases unmatched to any gene: 15. CDR3 length equals 16 residues. Germline assignment: CDR1 SGDLS and CDR2 YYNGEE. The CDR3 sequence: CASSRLGKPGGNEQYF. CDR3 nucleotide sequence: TGTGCCAGCAGCCGTCTGGGTAAACCGGGAGGTAACGAGCAGTACTTC.

This clone has more than one count but fewer than ten. J is TRBJ2-7 and V is TRBV28; 9 bases align to TRBD2. Germline trimming cut 6 bases from V and 2 bases from J; bases unmatched to any gene: 11. From germline, CDR1 is MDHEN and CDR2 SYDVKM. The CDR3 is 16 residues long. This chain's CDR3 is CASSLAGGKDPYEQYF. CDR3 in DNA: TGTGCCAGCAGCCTGGCGGGGGGGAAGGACCCCTACGAGCAGTACTTC.

The CDR3 nucleotides read TGTGCCAGCAGCCCTAACGGACAGGGGGCTGGCAATGAGCAGTTCTTC. It yields the protein CASSPNGQGAGNEQFF. The chain combines TRBV4-2 with TRBJ2-1; TRBD1 matches at 11 bases. After removal of 4 bases from V and 6 bases from J, the junction contained 8 bases not matched to a gene. The CDR3 length is 16 residues. CDR1 is LGHNA, CDR2 YNFKEQ, per germline.

The chain has TRBV6-1 and TRBJ1-5; D is ambiguous. V shed 5 bases and J shed 0 bases, with 14 bases lying between them. The CDR3 has 16 residues. Germline CDR1 MNHNS, CDR2 SASEGT. The CDR3 sequence is CASSTGRGYSNQPQHF. The CDR3 DNA follows: TGTGCCAGCAGTACCGGGCGCGGTTATAGCAATCAGCCCCAGCATTTT.

The chain carries TRBV20-1 and TRBJ2-7, with a weak D call TRBD2 (5 bases). Germline V CDR1 and CDR2: DFQATT, SNEGSKA (reference sequence). The V and J ends lost 5 bases and 3 bases respectively, with 14 bases between them. This CDR3 spans 13 amino acids. The CDR3: CSAWRADIYEQYF. Here the CDR3 DNA reads TGCAGTGCTTGGCGGGCAGATATCTACGAGCAGTACTTC.

The table lists this clone with many counts. The chain uses TRBV28 and TRBJ1-1; D is undetermined. CDR1 and CDR2 from the germline V gene are MDHEN and SYDVKM. V lost 2 bases to trimming and J lost 6 bases, with 7 bases between them. CDR3 length equals 12 residues. The CDR3 loop is CASSLRLSEAFF. The CDR3 DNA reads as TGTGCCAGCAGTTTACGACTCTCTGAAGCTTTCTTT.

In its sample, this clone ranks as medium-sized. This chain joins TRBV27 and TRBJ2-1, with D tentatively TRBD2 (6 bases). Trimming took 1 base from V and 5 from J, leaving 9 bases between them. This CDR3 contains 14 residues. In germline, CDR1 is MNHEY, CDR2 SMNVEV (reference sequence). The chain's CDR3 is CASSLLLANNEQFF. The CDR3 DNA follows: TGTGCCAGCAGTTTATTACTAGCTAACAATGAGCAGTTCTTC.